The clone carrying this T cell receptor beta chain occurred a few times. The target antigen is unknown. These data are taken from a study of T cell repertoires in cytomegalovirus infection. Study information: Selected CMV epitopes included recently identified HLA-C-restricted ones as well as well-studied HLA-B-restricted ones. Public TCR beta signatures indicated both CMV infection and matching HLA type. The study's findings and limits: Public TCR beta family frequency separated CMV-and-HLA carriers, including in an independent cohort. Predominance within the ex vivo response was attributable to HLA-C-restricted CMV-specific TCR beta clonotypes.

TCRdb reprocessed the reads via MiXCR and lists one record per CDR3 protein. The sample holds about 310,000 distinct CDR3 sequences, just under 25% seen once. This sequence originates from a human donor in good health (CMV status not recorded). Some clones in this sample may be carry-over from other donors' samples. This specimen was cultured PBMCs, taken from culture after CMV antigen stimulation.

The CDR3 DNA is TGTGCCAGCAGCTTAGCGTCTAGCGGGAGGGTAAAAGAGACCCAGTACTTC. Encoded protein: CASSLASSGRVKETQYF. The rearrangement uses TRBV7-2 and TRBJ2-5, with 12 bases matching TRBD2. This CDR3 is 17 amino acids long. V was pared by 0 bases and J by 3 bases, with 5 bases of the junction left unmatched. Germline V gene lookup returns CDR1 SGHTA and CDR2 FQGNSA.